This entry lists 12 T cell receptor beta chains sequenced from one sample in a study of blood T cell repertoires in COVID-19. Profiled with immunoSEQ multiplex PCR; TCRdb holds only in-frame clones, not every one. This table holds roughly 86,000 clones, 90% to 95% found once. Sequenced sample: peripheral blood. These receptors were taken from a woman aged 50 to 60 in a cohort sampled during active COVID-19.

This clone was found once. The V gene is TRBV7-8, the J gene TRBJ2-2; D may be TRBD2 (6 bases). With 5 bases removed from V and 1 base from J, the gap between germline ends came to 14 bases. The CDR3 runs 16 residues. Germline-derived CDR1 and CDR2 are SGHVS and FQNEAQ. Here the CDR3 reads CASSPRSGGNTGELFF. CDR3 nucleotides: TGTGCCAGCAGCCCCCGGTCCGGGGGGAACACCGGGGAGCTGTTTTTT.

This clone was found once. The rearrangement joins TRBV28 to TRBJ2-1; TRBD1 might be the D (5 bases). Trimming cost V 7 bases and J 4 bases, with 14 bases left between them. The CDR3 consists of 14 residues. The germline gives CDR1 MDHEN, CDR2 SYDVKM. The CDR3 spells CASTERGRYNEQFF. The CDR3 DNA is TGTGCCAGCACTGAAAGGGGTAGATACAATGAGCAGTTCTTC.

The V call is TRBV19, the J call TRBJ1-5; TRBD1 might be the D (6 bases). CDR3 length equals 13 residues. V shed 3 bases and J shed 7 bases, with 10 bases lying between them. The V gene's germline CDR1 is LNHDA and CDR2 SQIVND (reference sequence). In DNA form, the CDR3 reads TGTGCCAGTAGTATGAGGGGGGGACAGCCCCAGCATTTT. Protein product: CASSMRGGQPQHF.

V gene TRBV7-9 combines with J gene TRBJ2-7; unclear D gene. Germline-derived CDR1 and CDR2 are SEHNR and FQNEAQ (reference sequence). The CDR3 is 13 amino acids. Trimming shortened V by 3 bases and J by 2 bases, and 8 bases separated the two germline ends. The CDR3 here is CASSFPPAYEQYF. The CDR3 coding sequence is TGTGCCAGCAGCTTTCCCCCCGCCTACGAGCAGTACTTC.

In its sample, this clone was seen once. The chain carries TRBV2 and TRBJ1-1, with no clear D. CDR1 and CDR2 from the germline V gene are SNHLY and FYNNEI. There are 12 residues in the CDR3. The germline V and J ends were trimmed by 6 bases and 2 bases, with 7 bases remaining between them. The CDR3 bases are TGTGCCAGCAGCCCCCAAAACACTGAAGCTTTCTTT. It yields the protein CASSPQNTEAFF.

The chain couples TRBV5-1 to TRBJ2-3, with 8 bases aligning to TRBD2. CDR3 length: 14 residues. In germline, CDR1 is SGHRS, CDR2 YFSETQ. The trim removed 0 bases at V and 5 bases at J, leaving 2 bases unmatched. The CDR3 DNA reads as TGCGCCAGCAGCTTGGGCAGCGGGAGAGATACGCAGTATTTT. The encoded protein is CASSLGSGRDTQYF.

The V call is TRBV19, the J call TRBJ1-3, with 7 bases matching TRBD1. V dropped 5 bases and J dropped 8; count of bases not matched to a gene: 15. The length of the CDR3 is 16 residues. The germline V gene has CDR1 LNHDA and CDR2 SQIVND (reference sequence). This CDR3 is CASSARRTTGTHTIYF. DNA for the CDR3: TGTGCCAGTAGTGCCCGTAGAACGACAGGGACCCACACCATATATTTT.

This sequence joins TRBV10-1 and TRBJ2-7; TRBD1 agrees at 8 bases. The CDR3 length is 13 residues. CDR1 and CDR2 from the germline V gene are WNHNN and SYGVQD (reference sequence). With 4 bases clipped from V and 6 bases from J, the junction kept 5 bases outside the gene matches. The CDR3 DNA reads TGCGCCAGCAGTGTGGACAGGGCGGGCGAGCAGTACTTC. Translation: CASSVDRAGEQYF.

The rearrangement joins TRBV30 to TRBJ2-7; 8 bases agree with TRBD1. V trimming: 3 bases; J trimming: 5 bases; junction bases outside the gene matches: 9. This CDR3 has 14 amino acids. Germline V gene data show CDR1 as GTSNPN and CDR2 as SVGIG (reference sequence). The CDR3 DNA reads TGTGCCTGGAGCCAAGGTTACAGGGGGAACGAGCAGTACTTC. Protein: CAWSQGYRGNEQYF. Full variable domain (outside the CDR3, taken from reference TRBV30 and TRBJ2-7): SQTIHQWPATLVQPVGSPLSLECTVEGTSNPNLYWYRQAAGRGLQLLFYSVGIGQISSEVPQNLSASRPQDRQFILSSKKLLLSDSGFYLCAWSQGYRGNEQYFGPGTRLTVT.

Remarks on this clone: Different DNA sequences within this sample yield the same CDR3. The rearrangement uses TRBV7-9 and TRBJ2-3, with 7 bases lining up with TRBD2. The germline V gene encodes CDR1 SEHNR and CDR2 FQNEAQ (reference sequence). With V trimmed by 1 base and J by 0 bases, 1 base remained unmatched. CDR3 length equals 15 residues. CDR3 DNA sequence: TGTGCCAGCAGCTTAGTTAGCGGGAGCACAGATACGCAGTATTTT. It translates to CASSLVSGSTDTQYF.

The V gene is TRBV7-9, the J gene TRBJ2-5, with 9 bases identical to TRBD2. Per the germline V gene, CDR1 is SEHNR and CDR2 is FQNEAQ (reference sequence). The junction had 8 bases not matched to a gene; V was cut back by 7 bases and J by 5 bases. This CDR3 region has 14 residues. Written as DNA, the CDR3 is TGTGCCAGCATATCCGGCGGGGGGGAGGAGACCCAGTACTTC. Translation: CASISGGGEETQYF.

This sequence joins TRBV29-1 and TRBJ2-7, with 12 nucleotides matching TRBD2. Germline V gene lookup returns CDR1 SQVTM and CDR2 ANQGSEA. This CDR3 spans 16 amino acids. V gave up 0 bases and J gave up 3 bases; unmatched junction bases: 6. The CDR3 bases are TGCAGCGTTGAAGACGGGACTAGCGGGCCGCGCTACGAGCAGTACTTC. Translation gives CSVEDGTSGPRYEQYF.